In its sample, the clone carrying this T cell receptor (beta chain) was seen many times. The antigen is unknown. The data originate from a study of identical twins. TCRdb re-analysed the 5' RACE reads in MiXCR, keeping a single row per CDR3 protein. The sample includes 420,000 or so distinct CDR3 sequences, approximately 17% of them seen just once. Study-level findings and limits: While abundant cord blood beta clonotypes carried fewer insertions, memory repertoires showed no such pattern.

This receptor was identified in a man aged 50 or older in good health. Input material: naive T cells sorted from blood.

DNA for the CDR3: TGTGCCAGCAGTTTTGTGGGACAGGGAGGCGAGCAGTTCTTC. Amino acids: CASSFVGQGGEQFF. The chain joins TRBV27 to TRBJ2-1, with 9 nucleotides matching TRBD1. Germline V gives CDR1 MNHEY, CDR2 SMNVEV (reference sequence). The CDR3 covers 14 residues. V shed 3 bases and J 10 bases; nucleotides not matched to a gene: 7.